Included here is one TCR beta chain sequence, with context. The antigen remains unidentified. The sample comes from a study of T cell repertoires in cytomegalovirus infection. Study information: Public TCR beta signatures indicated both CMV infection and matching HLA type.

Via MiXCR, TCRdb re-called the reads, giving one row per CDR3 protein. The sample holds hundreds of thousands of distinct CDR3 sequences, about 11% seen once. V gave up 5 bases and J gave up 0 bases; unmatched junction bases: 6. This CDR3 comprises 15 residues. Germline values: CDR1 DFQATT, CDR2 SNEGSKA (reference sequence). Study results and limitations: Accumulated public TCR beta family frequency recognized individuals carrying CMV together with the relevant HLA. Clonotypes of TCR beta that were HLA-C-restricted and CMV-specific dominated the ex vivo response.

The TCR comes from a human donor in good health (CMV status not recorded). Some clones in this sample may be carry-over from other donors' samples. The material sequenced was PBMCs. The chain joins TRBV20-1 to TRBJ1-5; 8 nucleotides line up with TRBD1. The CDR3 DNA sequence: TGCAGTGCTGGTACAGGGGGTAGTAGCAATCAGCCCCAGCATTTT. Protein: CSAGTGGSSNQPQHF.